One TCR beta chain is described in this entry. Cohorts were assigned according to the clinical history that participants reported. These data are taken from a study of blood T cell repertoires in COVID-19. V was clipped by 4 bases and J by 4 bases, with 16 bases between them. The CDR3 has 15 residues. The germline V gene has CDR1 MNHEY and CDR2 SVGEGT. Study processing details: How many nucleated cells were present was estimated from reference gene primer amplification. This table comes from immunoSEQ multiplex PCR, and its TCRdb copy is limited to in-frame clones, with some not included. V and J calls plus clone size are reproduced from that table; the DNA served to infer D and trimming. Among 210,000 or so clones, roughly 79% were seen once, and the ten largest hold around 9.3%.

The clonotype originates from a woman aged 45-65 years with acute COVID-19. This chain connects TRBV6-2 or TRBV6-3 to TRBJ2-5, with TRBD1 as a possible D gene (6 bases). Sequenced: PBMCs or T cells enriched from blood (not recorded which). The CDR3: CASSSQGLATETQYF. DNA of the CDR3: TGTGCCAGCAGTTCCCAGGGGCTAGCTACAGAGACCCAGTACTTC.